Described below is a single TCR beta chain sequence and its context. Its antigen is unknown. Subsequent to a culture period of under twelve days, CD4+ T cells were isolated. Everyone in the study got two shots of either the BNT162b2 or mRNA-1273 vaccine. Recipients of the vaccine had no prior SARS-CoV-2 infection and negative nucleocapsid antibodies. This sample was included in a study of vaccination effects on CD4 cells after COVID-19. Assay used: immunoSEQ multiplex PCR; TCRdb lists only in-frame clones, some missing. The sample consists of under 55,000 clones, 60% to 75% of them appearing once. The CDR3 is 17 amino acids. Germline CDR1 reads WNHNN; CDR2 reads SYGVQD (reference sequence). V gave up 0 bases and J gave up 1 base, with 13 bases separating them.

This clonotype was obtained from a human donor who received a COVID-19 vaccine. The chain has TRBV10-1 and TRBJ2-1, with a tentative D call TRBD2 (7 bases). The sample was CD4+ T cells from PBMCs cultured without peptide, taken after COVID-19 vaccination. CDR3 coding DNA: TGCGCCAGCAGTGAGTCTGGGGGGGGGCCATCCTACAATGAGCAGTTCTTC. Protein: CASSESGGGPSYNEQFF.